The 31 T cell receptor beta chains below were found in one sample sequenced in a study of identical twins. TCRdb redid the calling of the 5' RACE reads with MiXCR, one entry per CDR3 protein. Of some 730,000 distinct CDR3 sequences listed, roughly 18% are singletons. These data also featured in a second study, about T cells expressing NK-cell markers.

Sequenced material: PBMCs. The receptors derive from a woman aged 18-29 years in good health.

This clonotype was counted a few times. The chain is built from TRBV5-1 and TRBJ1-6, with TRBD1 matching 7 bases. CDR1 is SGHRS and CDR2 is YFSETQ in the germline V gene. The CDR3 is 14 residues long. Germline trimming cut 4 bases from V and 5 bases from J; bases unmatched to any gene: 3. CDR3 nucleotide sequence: TGCGCCAGCAGCCCGGGACAGAATAATTCACCCCTCCACTTT. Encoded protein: CASSPGQNNSPLHF.

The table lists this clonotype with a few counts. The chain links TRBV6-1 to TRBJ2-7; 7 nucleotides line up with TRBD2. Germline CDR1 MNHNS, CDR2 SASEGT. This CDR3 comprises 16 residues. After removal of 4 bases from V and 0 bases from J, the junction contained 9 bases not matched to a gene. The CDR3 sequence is CASSGSPAGISYEQYF. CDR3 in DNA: TGTGCCAGCAGTGGTTCCCCAGCGGGGATCTCCTACGAGCAGTACTTC.

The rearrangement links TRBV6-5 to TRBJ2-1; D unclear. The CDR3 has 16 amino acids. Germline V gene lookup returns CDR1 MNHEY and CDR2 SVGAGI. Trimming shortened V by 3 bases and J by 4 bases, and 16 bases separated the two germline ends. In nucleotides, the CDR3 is TGTGCCAGCAGTTATGATGGCGCTAGGTGGTACAATGAGCAGTTCTTC. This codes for CASSYDGARWYNEQFF.

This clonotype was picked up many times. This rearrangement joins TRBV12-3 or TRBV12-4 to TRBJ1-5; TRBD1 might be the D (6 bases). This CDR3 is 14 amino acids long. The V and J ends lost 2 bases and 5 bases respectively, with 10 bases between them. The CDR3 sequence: CASSLSGGHQPQHF. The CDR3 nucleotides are TGTGCCAGCAGTTTATCTGGGGGGCATCAGCCCCAGCATTTT.

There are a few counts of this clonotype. CDR3 sequence reads: CSVFGTGANYGYTF. The CDR3 DNA reads TGCAGCGTATTCGGGACAGGGGCTAACTATGGCTACACCTTC. The J gene is TRBJ1-2, the V gene TRBV20-1; 10 bases match TRBD1. Per the germline V gene, CDR1 is DFQATT and CDR2 is SNEGSKA (reference sequence). This CDR3 has 14 residues.

The CDR3 nucleotides are TGCGCCAGCCAGGACAGGGGGAACACTGAAGCTTTCTTT. It is translated as CASQDRGNTEAFF. This chain connects TRBV5-1 to TRBJ1-1; 9 bases align to TRBD1. In germline, CDR1 is SGHRS, CDR2 YFSETQ. The J segment lost 1 base and the V segment lost 7 bases, leaving 2 bases of the junction unmatched. The CDR3 totals 13 residues.

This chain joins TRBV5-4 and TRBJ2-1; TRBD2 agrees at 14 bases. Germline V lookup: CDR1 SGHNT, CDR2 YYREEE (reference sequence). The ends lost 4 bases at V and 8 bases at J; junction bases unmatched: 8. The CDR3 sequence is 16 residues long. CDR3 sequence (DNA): TGTGCCAGCAGCCCGCGACTAGCGGGAGGGCCCGATGAGCAGTTCTTC. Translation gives CASSPRLAGGPDEQFF.

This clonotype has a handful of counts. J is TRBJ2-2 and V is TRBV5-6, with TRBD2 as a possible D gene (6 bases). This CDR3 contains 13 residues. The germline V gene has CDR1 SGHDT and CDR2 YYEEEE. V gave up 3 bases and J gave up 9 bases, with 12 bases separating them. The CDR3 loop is CASSWGLRRELFF. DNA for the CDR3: TGTGCCAGCAGCTGGGGACTTCGCCGGGAGCTGTTTTTT.

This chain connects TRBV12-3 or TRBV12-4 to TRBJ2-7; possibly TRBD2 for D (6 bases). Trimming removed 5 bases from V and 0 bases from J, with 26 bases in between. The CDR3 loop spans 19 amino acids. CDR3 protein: CASSPISGSFIPSSYEQYF. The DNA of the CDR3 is TGTGCCAGCAGTCCCATTAGCGGCTCCTTTATCCCGAGCTCCTACGAGCAGTACTTC.

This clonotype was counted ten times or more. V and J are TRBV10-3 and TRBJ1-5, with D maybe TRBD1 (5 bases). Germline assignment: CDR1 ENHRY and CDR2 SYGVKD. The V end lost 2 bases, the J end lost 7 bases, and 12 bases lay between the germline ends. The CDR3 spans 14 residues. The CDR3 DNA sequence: TGTGCCATCAGTGAGGCGGTGAGGGGACAGCCCCAGCATTTT. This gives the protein CAISEAVRGQPQHF.

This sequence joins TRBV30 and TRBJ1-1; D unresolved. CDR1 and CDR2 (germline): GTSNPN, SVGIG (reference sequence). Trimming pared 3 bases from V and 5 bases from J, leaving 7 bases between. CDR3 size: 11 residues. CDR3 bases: TGTGCCTGGAGCTGGAGGACTGAAGCTTTCTTT. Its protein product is CAWSWRTEAFF.

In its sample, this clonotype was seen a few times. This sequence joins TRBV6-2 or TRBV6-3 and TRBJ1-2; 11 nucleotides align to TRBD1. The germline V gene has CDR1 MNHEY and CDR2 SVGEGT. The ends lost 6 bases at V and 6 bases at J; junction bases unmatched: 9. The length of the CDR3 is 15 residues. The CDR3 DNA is TGTGCCAGCAGCCACGGGGGACAGGGGGACCATGGCTACACCTTC. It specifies CASSHGGQGDHGYTF.

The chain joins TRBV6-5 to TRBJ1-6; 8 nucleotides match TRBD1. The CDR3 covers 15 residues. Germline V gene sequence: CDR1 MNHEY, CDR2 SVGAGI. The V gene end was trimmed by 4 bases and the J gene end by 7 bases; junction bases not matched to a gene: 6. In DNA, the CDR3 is TGTGCCAGCAGTTCCCGGACAGGGAGAAATTCACCCCTCCACTTT. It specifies CASSSRTGRNSPLHF.

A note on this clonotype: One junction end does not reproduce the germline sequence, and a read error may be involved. The CDR3 protein is CSSRSSGHTDTQYF. The CDR3 DNA reads TGCAGTTCTAGGTCCAGCGGACACACAGATACGCAGTATTTT. This chain joins TRBV20-1 and TRBJ2-3; D is tentatively TRBD1 or TRBD2 (5 bases each). This CDR3 contains 14 residues. Germline CDR1 is DFQATT and CDR2 is SNEGSKA (reference sequence).

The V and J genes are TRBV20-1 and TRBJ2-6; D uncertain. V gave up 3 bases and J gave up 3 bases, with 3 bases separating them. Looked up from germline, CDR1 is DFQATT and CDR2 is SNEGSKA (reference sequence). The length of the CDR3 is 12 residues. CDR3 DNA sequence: TGCAGTGCTAGTTTTGGGGCCAACGTCCTGACTTTC. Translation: CSASFGANVLTF.

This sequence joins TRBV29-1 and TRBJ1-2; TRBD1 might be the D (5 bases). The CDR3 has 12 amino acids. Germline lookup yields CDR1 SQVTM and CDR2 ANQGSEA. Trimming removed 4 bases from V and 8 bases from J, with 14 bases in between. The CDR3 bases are TGCAGCGTTGGCTTGGGGTGGGGCGGCTACACCTTC. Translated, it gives CSVGLGWGGYTF.

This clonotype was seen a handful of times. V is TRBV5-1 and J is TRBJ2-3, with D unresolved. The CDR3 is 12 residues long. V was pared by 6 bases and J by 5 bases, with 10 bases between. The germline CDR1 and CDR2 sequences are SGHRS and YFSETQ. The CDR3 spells CASTEQKDTQYF. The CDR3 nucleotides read TGCGCCAGCACGGAGCAGAAAGATACGCAGTATTTT.

CDR3 protein: CASRYRGNTEAFF. CDR3 coding DNA: TGTGCCAGCCGCTATAGGGGGAACACTGAAGCTTTCTTT. The chain employs TRBV7-2 and TRBJ1-1, with TRBD1 as a possible D gene (5 bases). The germline V and J ends were trimmed by 8 bases and 1 base, with 11 bases remaining between them. The CDR3 totals 13 residues. In germline, CDR1 is SGHTA, CDR2 FQGNSA.

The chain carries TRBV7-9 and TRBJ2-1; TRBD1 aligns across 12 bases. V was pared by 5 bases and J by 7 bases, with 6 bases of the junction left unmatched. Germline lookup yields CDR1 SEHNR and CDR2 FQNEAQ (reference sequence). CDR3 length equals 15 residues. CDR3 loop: CASSPGQGARNEQFF. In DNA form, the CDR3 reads TGTGCCAGCAGCCCGGGACAGGGGGCTAGGAATGAGCAGTTCTTC.

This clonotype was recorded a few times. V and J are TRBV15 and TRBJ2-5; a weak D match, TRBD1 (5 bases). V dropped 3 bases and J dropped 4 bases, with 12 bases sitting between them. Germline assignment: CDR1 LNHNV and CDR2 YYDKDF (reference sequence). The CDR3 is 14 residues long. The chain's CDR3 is CATSRFDSRETQYF. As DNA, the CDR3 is TGTGCCACCAGCAGGTTCGACAGTCGAGAGACCCAGTACTTC. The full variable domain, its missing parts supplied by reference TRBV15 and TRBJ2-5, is DAMVIQNPRYQVTQFGKPVTLSCSQTLNHNVMYWYQQKSSQAPKLLFHYYDKDFNNEADTPDNFQSRRPNTSFCFLDIRSPGLGDTAMYLCATSRFDSRETQYFGPGTRLLVL.

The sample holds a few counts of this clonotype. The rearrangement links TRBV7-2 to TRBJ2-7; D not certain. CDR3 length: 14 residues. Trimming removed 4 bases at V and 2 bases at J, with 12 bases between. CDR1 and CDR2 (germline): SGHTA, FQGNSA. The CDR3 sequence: CASSSVRHAYEQYF. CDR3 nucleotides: TGTGCCAGCAGCTCCGTCAGACACGCCTACGAGCAGTACTTC.

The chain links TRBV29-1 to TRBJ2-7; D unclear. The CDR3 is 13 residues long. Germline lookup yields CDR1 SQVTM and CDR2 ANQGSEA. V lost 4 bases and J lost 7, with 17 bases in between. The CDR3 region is CSVGTPLLEEQYF. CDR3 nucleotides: TGCAGCGTTGGGACGCCCCTGTTAGAAGAGCAGTACTTC.

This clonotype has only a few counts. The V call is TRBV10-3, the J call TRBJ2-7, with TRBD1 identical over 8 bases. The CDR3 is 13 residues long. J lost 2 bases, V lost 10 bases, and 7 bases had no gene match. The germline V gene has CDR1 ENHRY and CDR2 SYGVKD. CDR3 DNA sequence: TGTGCCACTGAGACAGGGGCGGCCTACGAGCAGTACTTC. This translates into CATETGAAYEQYF.

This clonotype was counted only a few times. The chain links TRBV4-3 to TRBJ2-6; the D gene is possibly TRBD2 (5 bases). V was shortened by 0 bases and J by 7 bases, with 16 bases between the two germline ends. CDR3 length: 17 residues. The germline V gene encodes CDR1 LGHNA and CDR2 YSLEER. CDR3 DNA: TGCGCCAGCAGCCAAGAACTAGGAAACTCTTTCGCCAACGTCCTGACTTTC. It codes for CASSQELGNSFANVLTF.

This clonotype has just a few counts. The chain's CDR3 is CASSEKDRPPYYEQYF. CDR3 coding DNA: TGTGCCAGCAGTGAAAAGGACAGACCCCCTTACTACGAGCAGTACTTC. The chain recombines TRBV6-1 with TRBJ2-7; weak D call: TRBD1 (6 bases). Trimming left V 2 bases short and J 3 bases short, with 17 bases between. This CDR3 region has 16 residues. Germline CDR1 MNHNS, CDR2 SASEGT.

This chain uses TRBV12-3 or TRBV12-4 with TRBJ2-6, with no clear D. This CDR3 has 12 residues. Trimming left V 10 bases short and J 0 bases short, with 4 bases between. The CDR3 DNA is TGTGCCACCCTCTCTGGGGCCAACGTCCTGACTTTC. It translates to CATLSGANVLTF.

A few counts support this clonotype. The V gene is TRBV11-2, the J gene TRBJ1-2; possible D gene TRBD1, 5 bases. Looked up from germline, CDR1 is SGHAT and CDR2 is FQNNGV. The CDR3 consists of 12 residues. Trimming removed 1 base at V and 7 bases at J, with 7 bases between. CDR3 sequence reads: CASSLVGGGYTF. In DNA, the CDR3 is TGTGCCAGCAGCTTAGTGGGGGGTGGCTACACCTTC.

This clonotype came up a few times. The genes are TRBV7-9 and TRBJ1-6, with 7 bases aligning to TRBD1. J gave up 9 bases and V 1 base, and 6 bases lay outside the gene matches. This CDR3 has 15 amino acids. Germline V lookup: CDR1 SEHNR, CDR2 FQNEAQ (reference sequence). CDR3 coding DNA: TGTGCCAGCAGCTTAGGTGACAGGGTTCCTTCACCCCTCCACTTT. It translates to CASSLGDRVPSPLHF.

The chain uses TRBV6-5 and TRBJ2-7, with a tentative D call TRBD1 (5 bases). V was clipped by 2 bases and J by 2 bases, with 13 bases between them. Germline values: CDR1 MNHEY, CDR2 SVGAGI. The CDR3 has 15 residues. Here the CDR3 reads CASSYTGAGTYEQYF. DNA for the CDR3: TGTGCCAGCAGTTACACTGGGGCAGGGACCTACGAGCAGTACTTC.

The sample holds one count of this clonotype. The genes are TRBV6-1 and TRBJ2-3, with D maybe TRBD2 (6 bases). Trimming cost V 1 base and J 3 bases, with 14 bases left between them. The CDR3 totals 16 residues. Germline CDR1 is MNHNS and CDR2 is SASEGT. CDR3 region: CASSEVRRDWTDTQYF. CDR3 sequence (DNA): TGTGCCAGCAGTGAAGTTAGGAGGGATTGGACAGATACGCAGTATTTT.

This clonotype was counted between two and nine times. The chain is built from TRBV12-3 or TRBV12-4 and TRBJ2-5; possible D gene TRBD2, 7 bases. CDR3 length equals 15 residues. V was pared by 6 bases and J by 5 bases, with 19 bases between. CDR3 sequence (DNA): TGTGCCAGCAGCACCCTCCCGGGGGGCACCGAGACCCAGTACTTC. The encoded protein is CASSTLPGGTETQYF.